Shown below are 11 T cell receptor beta chains from a single sample sequenced in a study of human T cells and chemical hapten exposure (dated by TCRdb to the early 2020s). The time point label, as the study defines it: patch test 3, about 24 weeks after DPC sensitization. Reading the label with the study, this specimen's treatment or condition is: therapeutic diphenylcyclopropenone sensitization with weekly scalp DPC. Library creation used RACE. The data were produced on a NextSeq 500. TCRdb reanalyzed the raw reads on its own, using fastp at Q25 for trimming and MiXCR for clone calling, and kept in-frame beta chains. Entries that share a CDR3 protein sequence are merged under the most common genes and DNA. The sample table lists some 180,000 distinct CDR3 sequences, approximately 24% of them with a count of one. The ten largest clones capture approximately 2.3% of the sample. Here the sequenced sample was whole blood, taken in connection with sensitization to the hapten diphenylcyclopropenone (DPC). The receptors shown here come from a middle-aged woman with alopecia areata. Some clones in this sample may be carry-over from other donors' samples.

The table lists this clonotype with a few counts. J is TRBJ1-2 and V is TRBV5-8; D not certain. Deletions cut 5 bases from V and 2 bases from J, with 4 bases between. The CDR3 sequence is 11 residues long. Germline values: CDR1 SGHTS, CDR2 YDEGEE. For the CDR3, the DNA is TGTGCCAGCAGGGGAAACTATGGCTACACCTTC. This sequence encodes CASRGNYGYTF.

The CDR3, as DNA: TGTGCCAGCAGTCGCGCCAGGGTAAATGAGCAGTTCTTC. Translating it yields CASSRARVNEQFF. The chain carries TRBV7-2 and TRBJ2-1, with D perhaps TRBD1 (5 bases). The germline CDR1 and CDR2 sequences are SGHTA and FQGNSA. V dropped 6 bases and J dropped 7 bases, with 13 bases sitting between them. CDR3 length: 13 residues.

This clonotype was detected only a few times. The rearrangement joins TRBV28 to TRBJ2-1; tentative D call: TRBD1 (5 bases). The CDR3 has 14 amino acids. V was trimmed by 8 bases and J by 12 bases, leaving 23 bases between them. Per germline, CDR1 MDHEN and CDR2 SYDVKM. The DNA for the CDR3 is TGTGCCAGCGGATCACAGGACCCCTGGGGATGGCAGTTCTTC. It yields the protein CASGSQDPWGWQFF. Looking up the rest from reference TRBV28 and TRBJ2-1 gives the full variable domain: DVKVTQSSRYLVKRTGEKVFLECVQDMDHENMFWYRQDPGLGLRLIYFSYDVKMKEKGDIPEGYSVSREKKERFSLILESASTNQTSMYLCASGSQDPWGWQFFGPGTRLTVL.

A single count supports this clonotype. V usage is TRBV7-9 and J usage is TRBJ2-7, with D unclear. V was trimmed by 5 bases and J by 5 bases, leaving 13 bases between them. The CDR3 has 13 residues. CDR1 is SEHNR and CDR2 is FQNEAQ in the germline V gene (reference sequence). The CDR3 DNA follows: TGTGCCAGCAGCCCAGGTTTGATCCACGAGCAGTACTTC. This gives the protein CASSPGLIHEQYF.

This chain joins TRBV24-1 and TRBJ1-1; D not certain. CDR1 is KGHDR, CDR2 SFDVKD, per germline. CDR3 size: 14 residues. Trimming stripped 5 bases from V and 6 bases from J, with 15 bases between. The CDR3 nucleotides read TGTGCCACCAGTGCCACTGGGCTAATCGCTGAAGCTTTCTTT. Translated: CATSATGLIAEAFF.

V is TRBV11-2 and J is TRBJ2-7; 11 bases line up with TRBD2. V was clipped by 5 bases and J by 3 bases; unmatched bases: 12. CDR3 length: 17 amino acids. Germline CDR1 reads SGHAT; CDR2 reads FQNNGV. CDR3: CASSPRLAGSSVYEQYF. The DNA of the CDR3 is TGTGCCAGCAGCCCTCGACTAGCGGGGAGCTCAGTCTACGAGCAGTACTTC.

This chain connects TRBV7-6 to TRBJ2-1, with 14 bases aligning to TRBD2. Germline V CDR1 and CDR2: SGHVS, FNYEAQ. This CDR3 spans 15 amino acids. The trim removed 5 bases at V and 7 bases at J, leaving 4 bases unmatched. The CDR3 spells CASSATSGRANEQFF. The CDR3 DNA sequence: TGTGCCAGCAGCGCGACTAGCGGGAGGGCAAATGAGCAGTTCTTC.

This clonotype was recorded a few times. J is TRBJ2-3 and V is TRBV2; D is ambiguous. The CDR3 is made up of 15 amino acids. Germline V CDR1 and CDR2: SNHLY, FYNNEI. Trimming took 1 base from V and 0 from J, leaving 8 bases between them. For the CDR3, the DNA is TGTGCCAGCAGTGAAGGGCGCCCCAGCACAGATACGCAGTATTTT. This encodes CASSEGRPSTDTQYF.

The chain employs TRBV29-1 and TRBJ1-2; TRBD1 agrees at 11 bases. Losses at the gene ends were 5 bases for V and 4 bases for J; bases not matched to a gene: 3. Germline V CDR1 and CDR2: SQVTM, ANQGSEA. This CDR3 has 13 residues. The CDR3 protein is CSVRTGGSYGYTF. Here the CDR3 DNA reads TGCAGCGTTCGGACAGGGGGCAGCTATGGCTACACCTTC.

This chain connects TRBV28 to TRBJ2-1, with D possibly being TRBD1 (5 bases). The germline V gene encodes CDR1 MDHEN and CDR2 SYDVKM. V was shortened by 7 bases and J by 8 bases, with 12 bases between the two germline ends. The CDR3 spans 12 residues. The chain's CDR3 is CASNTGRDEQFF. In DNA form, the CDR3 reads TGTGCCAGCAATACAGGCCGGGATGAGCAGTTCTTC. The full variable domain, its missing parts supplied by reference TRBV28 and TRBJ2-1, is DVKVTQSSRYLVKRTGEKVFLECVQDMDHENMFWYRQDPGLGLRLIYFSYDVKMKEKGDIPEGYSVSREKKERFSLILESASTNQTSMYLCASNTGRDEQFFGPGTRLTVL.

This chain joins TRBV7-2 and TRBJ2-1; 14 bases line up with TRBD2. Germline V gives CDR1 SGHTA, CDR2 FQGNSA. This CDR3 region has 16 residues. The junction had 1 base not matched to a gene; V was cut back by 0 bases and J by 6 bases. This chain's CDR3 is CASSLAGLAGANEQFF. The CDR3 region has the DNA TGTGCCAGCAGCTTAGCGGGACTAGCGGGAGCCAATGAGCAGTTCTTC.